This T cell receptor (beta chain) is from a study of blood T cell repertoires in COVID-19. As for the study in general: Specimens from acute and convalescent COVID-19 originated in the United States, Italy and Spain.

Seattle researchers signed up patients amid active infection and tracked them longitudinally. Sequenced by immunoSEQ multiplex PCR; TCRdb stores in-frame clones only, minus some. This table holds roughly 340,000 clones, 89% found once. This TCR derives from a woman aged 30 to 39 with COVID-19, enrolled during active disease. Sequencing was performed on peripheral blood.

In nucleotides, the CDR3 is TGTGCCAGCAGTCCCCGAAGGGGGAGCACAGATACGCAGTATTTT. Translating gives CASSPRRGSTDTQYF. The rearrangement links TRBV21-1 to TRBJ2-3; TRBD1, the table's D call, lacks a check against the DNA. TRBV21-1 is noted as a pseudogene. This CDR3 is built from 15 residues.